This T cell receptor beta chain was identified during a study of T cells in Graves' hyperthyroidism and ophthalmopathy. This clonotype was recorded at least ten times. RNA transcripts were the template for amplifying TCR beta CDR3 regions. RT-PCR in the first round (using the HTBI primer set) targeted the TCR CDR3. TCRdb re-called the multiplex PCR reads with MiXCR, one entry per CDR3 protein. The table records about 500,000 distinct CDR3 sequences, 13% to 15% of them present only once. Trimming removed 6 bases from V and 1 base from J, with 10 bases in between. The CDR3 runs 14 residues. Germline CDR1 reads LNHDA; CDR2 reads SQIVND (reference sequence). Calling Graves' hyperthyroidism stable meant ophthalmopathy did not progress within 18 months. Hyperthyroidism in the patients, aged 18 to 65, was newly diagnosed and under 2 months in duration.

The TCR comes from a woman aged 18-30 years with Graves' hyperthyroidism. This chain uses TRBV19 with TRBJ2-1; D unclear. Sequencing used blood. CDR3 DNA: TGTGCCAGTAGGTTGGCAGCGTCCTACAATGAGCAGTTCTTC. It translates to CASRLAASYNEQFF. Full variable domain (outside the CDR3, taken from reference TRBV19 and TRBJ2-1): DGGITQSPKYLFRKEGQNVTLSCEQNLNHDAMYWYRQDPGQGLRLIYYSQIVNDFQKGDIAEGYSVSREKKESFPLTVTSAQKNPTAFYLCASRLAASYNEQFFGPGTRLTVL.